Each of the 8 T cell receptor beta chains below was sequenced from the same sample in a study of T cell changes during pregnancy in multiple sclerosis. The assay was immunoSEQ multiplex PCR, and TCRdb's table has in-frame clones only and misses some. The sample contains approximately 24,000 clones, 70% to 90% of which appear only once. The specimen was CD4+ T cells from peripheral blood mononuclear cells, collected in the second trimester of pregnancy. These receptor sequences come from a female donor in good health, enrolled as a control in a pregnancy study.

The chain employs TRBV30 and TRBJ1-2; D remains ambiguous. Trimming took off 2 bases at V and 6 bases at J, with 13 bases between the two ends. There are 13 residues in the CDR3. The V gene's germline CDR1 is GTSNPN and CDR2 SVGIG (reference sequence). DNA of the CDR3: TGTGCCTGGAGTCCCCCACCCGGAGATGGCTACACCTTC. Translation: CAWSPPPGDGYTF.

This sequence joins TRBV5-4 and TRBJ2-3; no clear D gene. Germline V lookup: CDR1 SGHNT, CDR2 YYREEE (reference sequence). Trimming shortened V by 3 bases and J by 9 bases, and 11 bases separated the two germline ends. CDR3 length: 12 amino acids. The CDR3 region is CASSSMSETQYF. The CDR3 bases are TGTGCCAGCAGCTCGATGAGCGAGACGCAGTATTTT.

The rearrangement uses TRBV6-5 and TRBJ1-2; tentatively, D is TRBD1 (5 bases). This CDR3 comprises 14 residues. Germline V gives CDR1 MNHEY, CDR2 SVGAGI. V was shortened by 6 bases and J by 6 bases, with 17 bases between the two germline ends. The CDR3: CASSPGGVNDGYTF. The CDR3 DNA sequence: TGTGCCAGCAGCCCGGGGGGGGTTAATGATGGCTACACCTTC.

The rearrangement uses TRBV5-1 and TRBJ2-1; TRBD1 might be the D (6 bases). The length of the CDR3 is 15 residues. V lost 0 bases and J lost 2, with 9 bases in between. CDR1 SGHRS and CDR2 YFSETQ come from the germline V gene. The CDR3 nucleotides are TGCGCCAGCAGCTTGGAGGGACATGCCTACAATGAGCAGTTCTTC. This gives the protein CASSLEGHAYNEQFF. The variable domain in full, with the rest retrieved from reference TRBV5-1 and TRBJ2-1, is KAGVTQTPRYLIKTRGQQVTLSCSPISGHRSVSWYQQTPGQGLQFLFEYFSETQRNKGNFPGRFSGRQFSNSRSEMNVSTLELGDSALYLCASSLEGHAYNEQFFGPGTRLTVL.

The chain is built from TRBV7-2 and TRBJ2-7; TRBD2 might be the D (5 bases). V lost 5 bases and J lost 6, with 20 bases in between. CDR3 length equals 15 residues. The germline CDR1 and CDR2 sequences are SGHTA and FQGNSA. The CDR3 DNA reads TGTGCCAGCAGCGGTACCGGGATCACCTTCGCCGAGCAGTACTTC. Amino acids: CASSGTGITFAEQYF.

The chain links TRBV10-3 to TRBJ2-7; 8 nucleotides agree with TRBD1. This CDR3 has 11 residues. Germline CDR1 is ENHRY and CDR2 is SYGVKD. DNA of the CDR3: TGTGCGACAGGGGATAACTACGAGCAGTACTTC. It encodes CATGDNYEQYF.

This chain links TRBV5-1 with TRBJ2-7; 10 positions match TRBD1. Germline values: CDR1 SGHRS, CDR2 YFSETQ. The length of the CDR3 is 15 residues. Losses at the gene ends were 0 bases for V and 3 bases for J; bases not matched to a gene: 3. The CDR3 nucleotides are TGCGCCAGCAGCTTGGACGGGACAGGGGACTACGAGCAGTACTTC. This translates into CASSLDGTGDYEQYF.

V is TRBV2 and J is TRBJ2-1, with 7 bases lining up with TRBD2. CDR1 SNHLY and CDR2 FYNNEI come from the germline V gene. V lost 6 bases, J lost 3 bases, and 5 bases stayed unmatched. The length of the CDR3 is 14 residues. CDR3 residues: CASSGRTSYNEQFF. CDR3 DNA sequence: TGTGCCAGCAGCGGACGGACTAGCTACAATGAGCAGTTCTTC.